The TCR beta chain described here comes from a study of circulating tumor DNA in untreated peripheral T-cell lymphoma. The study, taken as a whole, reports: In about 76% of patients, tumor-specific clonotypes were identified.

The assay was immunoSEQ multiplex PCR, and TCRdb's table has in-frame clones only and misses some. The table includes some 10,000 clones, 65% to 80% detected once. Germline assignment: CDR1 MNHGY and CDR2 SAAAGT. The CDR3 sequence is 15 residues long. The V and J ends lost 2 bases and 4 bases respectively, with 14 bases between them. Before treatment, baseline tumor tissue was collected for sequencing. To note about this clone: The antigen is not known.

The chain recombines TRBV6-8 with TRBJ1-2; D possibly corresponds to TRBD1 (6 bases). This TCR was sampled from a human donor with peripheral T-cell lymphoma. Material: tumor tissue. CDR3 sequence: CASSYLGHLRYGYTF. CDR3 sequence (DNA): TGTGCCAGCAGTTACCTGGGACACCTCCGCTATGGCTACACCTTC.